Reported below is one TCR beta chain. This record comes from a study of T cell changes during pregnancy in multiple sclerosis. The trim removed 3 bases at V and 4 bases at J, leaving 11 bases unmatched. Germline CDR1 is GTSNPN and CDR2 is SVGIG (reference sequence). This CDR3 contains 17 residues. The repertoire was sequenced with immunoSEQ multiplex PCR; TCRdb's copy has only in-frame clones and lacks some. Here the sample spans under 35,000 clones, 85% to 95% being singletons. The sequences come from CD4+ T cells from peripheral blood mononuclear cells, collected in the first trimester of pregnancy. The clonotype comes from a female donor with multiple sclerosis, enrolled in a pregnancy study. The chain carries TRBV30 and TRBJ2-6; 8 bases are shared with TRBD1. The CDR3, as DNA: TGTGCCTGGAGGAGGGACAGGACTAAGGAGGGGGCCAACGTCCTGACTTTC. Amino acid sequence: CAWRRDRTKEGANVLTF.